A single sample gave rise to the 14 T cell receptor beta chains below, sequenced in a study of T cell changes during pregnancy in multiple sclerosis. Method: immunoSEQ multiplex PCR; TCRdb's copy keeps in-frame clones and lacks some. The sample lists 40,000 to 50,000 clones; more than 80% were seen once. Sequencing was performed on CD4+ T cells from peripheral blood mononuclear cells, taken before pregnancy. The receptors stem from a female donor with multiple sclerosis, enrolled in a pregnancy study.

This chain joins TRBV7-9 and TRBJ2-3; the match to TRBD1 covers 9 bases. Germline V gene lookup returns CDR1 SEHNR and CDR2 FQNEAQ (reference sequence). V dropped 5 bases and J dropped 2; count of bases not matched to a gene: 11. There are 17 residues in the CDR3. CDR3 in DNA: TGTGCCAGCAGCGCCTTACAGGGGGCGAGACCCACAGATACGCAGTATTTT. Its translation: CASSALQGARPTDTQYF.

The CDR3 spells CASIRPGVEETQYF. The DNA of the CDR3 is TGTGCCAGCATCCGGCCGGGGGTTGAGGAGACCCAGTACTTC. This chain connects TRBV2 to TRBJ2-5; possibly TRBD2 for D (6 bases). The V gene's germline CDR1 is SNHLY and CDR2 FYNNEI. CDR3 length equals 14 residues. V was clipped by 7 bases and J by 5 bases, with 17 bases between them.

With respect to this clone: Other DNA variants within this sample encode the same CDR3. The chain is built from TRBV7-9 and TRBJ2-1; possibly TRBD2 for D (5 bases). CDR1 is SEHNR and CDR2 is FQNEAQ in the germline V gene (reference sequence). Trimming stripped 3 bases from V and 0 bases from J, with 12 bases between. The CDR3 has 16 amino acids. CDR3: CASSLSFGSSYNEQFF. The CDR3 nucleotides are TGTGCCAGCAGCTTGTCTTTTGGGAGCTCCTACAATGAGCAGTTCTTC. Full variable domain (remainder filled in from reference TRBV7-9 and TRBJ2-1): DTGVSQNPRHKITKRGQNVTFRCDPISEHNRLYWYRQTLGQGPEFLTYFQNEAQLEKSRLLSDRFSAERPKGSFSTLEIQRTEQGDSAMYLCASSLSFGSSYNEQFFGPGTRLTVL.

The rearrangement links TRBV2 to TRBJ2-3; weak D call: TRBD2 (6 bases). Germline loops: CDR1 SNHLY, CDR2 FYNNEI. The CDR3 has 16 residues. V was pared by 3 bases and J by 2 bases, with 15 bases between. CDR3: CASSDPGSRITDTQYF. For the CDR3, the DNA is TGTGCCAGCAGTGACCCCGGGAGCCGGATCACAGATACGCAGTATTTT. Full variable domain (remainder filled in from reference TRBV2 and TRBJ2-3): EPEVTQTPSHQVTQMGQEVILRCVPISNHLYFYWYRQILGQKVEFLVSFYNNEISEKSEIFDDQFSVERPDGSNFTLKIRSTKLEDSAMYFCASSDPGSRITDTQYFGPGTRLTVL.

The chain is built from TRBV7-9 and TRBJ1-2, with 8 nucleotides matching TRBD1. The CDR3 loop spans 14 amino acids. Germline trimming cut 5 bases from V and 6 bases from J; bases unmatched to any gene: 8. Germline V gene sequence: CDR1 SEHNR, CDR2 FQNEAQ (reference sequence). The CDR3 DNA reads TGTGCCAGCAGCGGGCAAGGACAGGGAAATGGCTACACCTTC. It encodes CASSGQGQGNGYTF.

Note on this clone: Distinct nucleotide sequences in the sample also encode this CDR3. The chain combines TRBV7-6 with TRBJ2-5; TRBD2 might be the D (7 bases). Germline assignment: CDR1 SGHVS and CDR2 FNYEAQ. V lost 5 bases to trimming and J lost 4 bases, with 14 bases between them. This CDR3 is 14 amino acids long. The DNA for the CDR3 is TGTGCCAGCAGCCTGGGGGGGCGGTCAGAGACCCAGTACTTC. Translating it yields CASSLGGRSETQYF.

This clone was seen only once. This rearrangement joins TRBV18 to TRBJ2-3; 9 bases are shared with TRBD2. The length of the CDR3 is 16 residues. After removal of 1 base from V and 4 bases from J, the junction contained 6 bases not matched to a gene. CDR1 is KGHSH and CDR2 is LQKENI in the germline V gene. CDR3 nucleotide sequence: TGTGCCAGCTCACCACGTTCTAGCGGGGTGGCAGATACGCAGTATTTT. This gives the protein CASSPRSSGVADTQYF.

This clone was detected only a few times. This sequence joins TRBV2 and TRBJ1-4; D is unclear. V was trimmed by 4 bases and J by 6 bases, leaving 9 bases between them. Looked up from germline, CDR1 is SNHLY and CDR2 is FYNNEI. This CDR3 is built from 13 residues. The CDR3 coding sequence is TGTGCCAGCAGTGCACAGCACCATGAAAAACTGTTTTTT. Translating it yields CASSAQHHEKLFF.

The J gene is TRBJ2-3, the V gene TRBV9, with D perhaps matching TRBD2 (6 bases). V lost 3 bases to trimming and J lost 6 bases, with 14 bases between them. Germline V gene lookup returns CDR1 SGDLS and CDR2 YYNGEE. The CDR3 length is 14 residues. The DNA of the CDR3 is TGTGCCAGCAGCGAGACTAGTAAAAGGGATACGCAGTATTTT. Protein sequence: CASSETSKRDTQYF.

The chain links TRBV15 to TRBJ2-1, with 9 nucleotides matching TRBD2. V trimming: 1 base; J trimming: 0 bases; junction bases outside the gene matches: 7. The CDR3 is made up of 18 amino acids. Germline assignment: CDR1 LNHNV and CDR2 YYDKDF (reference sequence). In DNA, the CDR3 is TGTGCCACCAGCAGAGGGGCTAGCGGGGTAAGCTCCTACAATGAGCAGTTCTTC. This sequence encodes CATSRGASGVSSYNEQFF. Combining the CDR3 with reference TRBV15 and TRBJ2-1 gives the whole variable domain DAMVIQNPRYQVTQFGKPVTLSCSQTLNHNVMYWYQQKSSQAPKLLFHYYDKDFNNEADTPDNFQSRRPNTSFCFLDIRSPGLGDTAMYLCATSRGASGVSSYNEQFFGPGTRLTVL.

The chain links TRBV16 to TRBJ2-2; the D gene is possibly TRBD1 (5 bases). CDR1 is KGHSY and CDR2 is FQNENV in the germline V gene. The CDR3 sequence is 16 residues long. The germline V and J ends were trimmed by 1 base and 1 base, with 10 bases remaining between them. CDR3 sequence (DNA): TGTGCCAGCAGCCAATTTTGGACACTGAACACCGGGGAGCTGTTTTTT. As protein: CASSQFWTLNTGELFF.

This clone was recorded only once. CDR3 sequence (DNA): TGCGCCAGCAGCTTGACGGCAAAGCGCGGCGGAGGCGGGGAGCTGTTTTTT. Translation gives CASSLTAKRGGGGELFF. The rearrangement links TRBV5-1 to TRBJ2-2; a possible D gene is TRBD2 (5 bases). The germline gives CDR1 SGHRS, CDR2 YFSETQ. CDR3 length: 17 amino acids. Deletions cut 1 base from V and 7 bases from J, with 20 bases between.

The V call is TRBV7-9, the J call TRBJ1-2; 9 nucleotides align to TRBD1. The CDR3 extends over 15 amino acids. The germline V gene has CDR1 SEHNR and CDR2 FQNEAQ (reference sequence). Unmatched junction bases numbered 8, after V lost 6 bases and J lost 3 bases. The CDR3 loop is CASRRSGQGHYGYTF. Written as DNA, the CDR3 is TGTGCCAGCAGGAGGTCGGGACAGGGACACTATGGCTACACCTTC.

This chain uses TRBV7-9 with TRBJ2-3; 7 nucleotides match TRBD2. The CDR3 spans 16 residues. CDR1 and CDR2 from the germline V gene are SEHNR and FQNEAQ (reference sequence). Trimming cost V 3 bases and J 5 bases; bases outside gene matches: 11. The DNA for the CDR3 is TGTGCCAGCAGCTTGGATGAAGCGGGAAAGTTAGATACGCAGTATTTT. It encodes CASSLDEAGKLDTQYF.